These 8 T cell receptor beta chains share one sample of origin, sequenced in a study of response to subunit inactivated influenza vaccine. TCRdb redid the calling of the RT-PCR reads with MiXCR, one entry per CDR3 protein. This repertoire shows about 620,000 distinct CDR3 sequences, over 9.5% found once; its top ten account for 10%. Sequences were derived from PBMCs from blood, sampled on the day of vaccination. The origin of the receptors is a man aged 50-59 years who received an inactivated influenza vaccine.

V and J are TRBV29-1 and TRBJ1-1; 7 bases align to TRBD1. Trimming at V came to 6 bases and at J to 1 base, leaving 5 bases not matched to a gene. Germline CDR1 is SQVTM and CDR2 is ANQGSEA. The CDR3 extends over 13 amino acids. The CDR3 sequence is CSVGQAGNTEAFF. The CDR3 DNA reads as TGCAGCGTAGGACAGGCGGGGAACACTGAAGCTTTCTTT.

Concerning this clonotype itself: The junction departs from germline at one end; a sequencing error may be responsible. The chain is built from TRBV10-3 and TRBJ1-5; weak D call: TRBD1 (6 bases). CDR3 length: 15 residues. Looked up from germline, CDR1 is ENHRY and CDR2 is SYGVKD. The CDR3 DNA follows: TGTGCCATCAGTGAAGGCAGGGGAATCAATCAGCCCCATCATTTT. It encodes CAISEGRGINQPHHF.

This clonotype was recorded at least ten times. The rearrangement links TRBV18 to TRBJ2-4; 8 bases map to TRBD2. Germline V lookup: CDR1 KGHSH, CDR2 LQKENI. The CDR3 has 14 amino acids. J was trimmed by 6 bases and V by 2 bases; bases with no gene match: 3. The CDR3 spells CASSPGAGANIQYF. CDR3 DNA sequence: TGTGCCAGCTCACCAGGAGCGGGGGCAAACATTCAGTACTTC.

This clonotype was seen ten or more times. The gene calls are TRBV28 and TRBJ2-1, with D tentatively TRBD1 (6 bases). This CDR3 contains 15 residues. The V gene lost 3 bases and the J gene lost 10 bases, with 19 bases spanning the gap. Germline V lookup: CDR1 MDHEN, CDR2 SYDVKM. The CDR3 nucleotides are TGTGCCAGCAGTTTCCTAGCCGCAATTAGGGGGGAGCAGTTCTTC. It translates to CASSFLAAIRGEQFF.

This chain links TRBV5-6 with TRBJ2-1; no reliable D call. V was clipped by 1 base and J by 4 bases, with 9 bases between them. CDR1 and CDR2 from the germline V gene are SGHDT and YYEEEE. The CDR3 has 14 amino acids. The CDR3 DNA reads TGTGCCAGCAGCTTGTCCCCTAATTACAATGAGCAGTTCTTC. As protein: CASSLSPNYNEQFF.

This chain uses TRBV11-1 with TRBJ2-1, with 13 bases that match TRBD2. V dropped 5 bases and J dropped 7; count of bases not matched to a gene: 14. The CDR3 sequence is 18 residues long. Germline V gives CDR1 SGHAT, CDR2 FQDESV (reference sequence). CDR3 amino acids: CASSGPGLAGPVGNEQFF. CDR3 nucleotide sequence: TGTGCCAGCAGCGGTCCGGGACTAGCGGGACCCGTCGGGAATGAGCAGTTCTTC.

The genes are TRBV7-9 and TRBJ2-3, with D hard to call. Trimming left V 5 bases short and J 4 bases short, with 7 bases between. This CDR3 region has 12 residues. Looked up from germline, CDR1 is SEHNR and CDR2 is FQNEAQ (reference sequence). CDR3 protein: CASSQTSDTQYF. The CDR3 DNA is TGTGCCAGCAGCCAAACATCAGATACGCAGTATTTT.

This clonotype came up a few times. The V call is TRBV20-1, the J call TRBJ2-7; 9 nucleotides align to TRBD2. After removal of 5 bases from V and 0 bases from J, the junction contained 5 bases not matched to a gene. CDR3 length: 14 residues. Germline assignment: CDR1 DFQATT and CDR2 SNEGSKA (reference sequence). As DNA, the CDR3 is TGCAGTGCTGCGAGCGGGGGGCTCTCCTACGAGCAGTACTTC. It specifies CSAASGGLSYEQYF.